These T cell receptor beta chains were read from a single sample in a study of Graves' ophthalmopathy and Graves' hyperthyroidism. TCRdb used MiXCR to reprocess the multiplex PCR reads, holding one entry per CDR3 protein. This table holds hundreds of thousands of distinct CDR3 sequences, about 21% found once. The material sequenced was peripheral blood. The receptors originated from a woman aged 18 to 35 with stable Graves' hyperthyroidism. The CDR3 runs from the conserved cysteine through the conserved F or W. The order of the fields is J gene, D gene, V gene, clone size, CDR3 protein, CDR3 DNA. D genes are given only for firm matches. Only some rows state a clone size, as once, few, many or a class for expanded clones.

J: TRBJ2-5
D: TRBD2
V: TRBV7-2
size: many
CDR3: CASSLAASGETQYF
DNA: TGTGCCAGCAGCTTAGCGGCTAGCGGAGAGACCCAGTACTTC

J: TRBJ2-7
D: -
V: TRBV24-1
size: many
CDR3: CATSSGMNLYEQYF
DNA: TGTGCCACCAGCTCCGGGATGAACCTCTACGAGCAGTACTTC

J: TRBJ1-1
D: -
V: TRBV27
size: many
CDR3: CASSSLRGEAFF
DNA: TGTGCCAGCAGTTCGCTCAGGGGCGAAGCTTTCTTT

J: TRBJ1-1
D: -
V: TRBV6-4
size: many
CDR3: CASSDSTGQAFF
DNA: TGTGCCAGCAGTGACTCAACGGGACAAGCTTTCTTT

J: TRBJ2-2
D: TRBD1
V: TRBV12-3/TRBV12-4
size: -
CDR3: CAIYPAGGDTGELFF
DNA: TGTGCCATATACCCGGCAGGGGGCGACACCGGGGAGCTGTTTTTT

J: TRBJ2-7
D: -
V: TRBV13
size: -
CDR3: CASSDPTKQYF
DNA: TGTGCCAGCAGCGACCCTACCAAACAGTACTTC

J: TRBJ2-4
D: -
V: TRBV7-9
size: -
CDR3: CASSYGGVGNIQYF
DNA: TGTGCCAGCAGCTATGGCGGGGTTGGAAACATTCAGTACTTC

J: TRBJ2-5
D: -
V: TRBV2
size: many
CDR3: CASSGLQGGRETQYF
DNA: TGTGCCAGCAGTGGGTTGCAGGGAGGAAGAGAGACCCAGTACTTC

J: TRBJ1-3
D: -
V: TRBV2
size: many
CDR3: CASSESGPVLGNTIYF
DNA: TGTGCCAGCAGTGAGTCGGGCCCCGTCTTGGGTAACACCATATATTTT

J: TRBJ2-7
D: TRBD1
V: TRBV6-1
size: -
CDR3: CASSERGQGKLLLYEQYF
DNA: TGTGCCAGCAGTGAAAGGGGACAGGGGAAACTCTTACTCTACGAGCAGTACTTC

J: TRBJ2-7
D: -
V: TRBV11-1
size: many
CDR3: CASSHLWDGTSSYEQYF
DNA: TGTGCCAGCAGTCACCTCTGGGATGGAACCAGCTCCTACGAGCAGTACTTC

J: TRBJ2-2
D: TRBD2
V: TRBV11-2
size: -
CDR3: CASSLDLAGGPTGELFF
DNA: TGTGCCAGCAGCTTAGACCTAGCGGGGGGGCCGACCGGGGAGCTGTTTTTT

J: TRBJ2-7
D: -
V: TRBV15
size: many
CDR3: CATSRGEQGYEQYF
DNA: TGTGCCACCAGCAGAGGGGAACAGGGCTACGAGCAGTACTTC

J: TRBJ1-1
D: -
V: TRBV27
size: many
CDR3: CASSLPPRGGLFTEAFF
DNA: TGTGCCAGCAGTTTACCCCCTAGGGGGGGGCTATTCACTGAAGCTTTCTTT

J: TRBJ1-1
D: TRBD1
V: TRBV28
size: -
CDR3: CASSAPPGQMNTEAFF
DNA: TGTGCCAGCAGCGCACCTCCGGGACAGATGAACACTGAAGCTTTCTTT

J: TRBJ2-6
D: TRBD1
V: TRBV29-1
size: many
CDR3: CSVVMDRVSGANVLTF
DNA: TGCAGCGTTGTAATGGACAGGGTGTCAGGGGCCAACGTCCTGACTTTC

J: TRBJ1-3
D: -
V: TRBV6-1
size: many
CDR3: CASSRAPGIGNTIYF
DNA: TGTGCCAGCAGTCGGGCTCCAGGGATCGGAAACACCATATATTTT

J: TRBJ2-2
D: -
V: TRBV11-2
size: many
CDR3: CASSLRPSGELFF
DNA: TGTGCCAGCAGCTTAAGACCCTCCGGGGAGCTGTTTTTT

J: TRBJ2-5
D: -
V: TRBV12-3/TRBV12-4
size: many
CDR3: CASSFTDQETQYF
DNA: TGTGCCAGCAGTTTCACAGACCAAGAGACCCAGTACTTC

J: TRBJ2-7
D: -
V: TRBV6-1
size: -
CDR3: CASSEEVLYEQYF
DNA: TGTGCCAGCAGTGAAGAGGTGCTCTACGAGCAGTACTTC

J: TRBJ1-2
D: -
V: TRBV2
size: -
CDR3: CATEGWVVGGYTF
DNA: TGTGCCACCGAAGGTTGGGTAGTAGGCGGCTACACCTTC

J: TRBJ1-6
D: -
V: TRBV2
size: -
CDR3: CASSASVNSPLHF
DNA: TGTGCCAGCAGTGCGTCAGTTAATTCACCCCTCCACTTT

J: TRBJ2-7
D: -
V: TRBV6-2/TRBV6-3
size: many
CDR3: CASSYRGSGLSYEQYF
DNA: TGTGCCAGCAGTTACCGGGGTAGCGGACTCTCCTACGAGCAGTACTTC

J: TRBJ1-5
D: TRBD1
V: TRBV20-1
size: few
CDR3: CSARTGNQVHSNQPQHF
DNA: TGCAGTGCTCGGACAGGGAACCAAGTGCATAGCAATCAGCCCCAGCATTTT

J: TRBJ2-7
D: TRBD1
V: TRBV7-9
size: many
CDR3: CASSRSRDRGASYEQYF
DNA: TGTGCCAGCAGCCGATCCCGGGACAGGGGGGCCTCCTACGAGCAGTACTTC

J: TRBJ1-2
D: TRBD1
V: TRBV19
size: few
CDR3: CASRTGGGYGYTF
DNA: TGTGCCAGCAGGACAGGGGGTGGCTATGGCTACACCTTC

J: TRBJ1-6
D: -
V: TRBV27
size: -
CDR3: CASSSDTLFSYNSPLHF
DNA: TGTGCCAGCAGTTCCGATACTCTCTTCTCCTATAATTCACCCCTCCACTTT

J: TRBJ1-5
D: -
V: TRBV11-2
size: many
CDR3: CASSYRDGPYQPQHF
DNA: TGTGCCAGCAGCTACCGAGATGGGCCGTATCAGCCCCAGCATTTT

J: TRBJ2-2
D: TRBD1
V: TRBV6-2/TRBV6-3
size: -
CDR3: CASGTANTGELFF
DNA: TGTGCCAGTGGGACAGCTAACACCGGGGAGCTGTTTTTT

J: TRBJ1-1
D: -
V: TRBV3-1
size: many
CDR3: CASSQGPRNTEAFF
DNA: TGTGCCAGCAGCCAAGGACCTCGAAACACTGAAGCTTTCTTT

J: TRBJ2-5
D: TRBD1
V: TRBV12-3/TRBV12-4
size: few
CDR3: CASSFWDRSKTQYF
DNA: TGTGCCAGCAGTTTTTGGGACAGGAGTAAGACCCAGTACTTC

J: TRBJ2-5
D: -
V: TRBV30
size: many
CDR3: CACRTAQETQYF
DNA: TGTGCCTGCAGGACAGCTCAAGAGACCCAGTACTTC

J: TRBJ1-1
D: -
V: TRBV3-1
size: -
CDR3: CASSQRRGSEAFF
DNA: TGTGCCAGCAGCCAACGGAGGGGCAGTGAAGCTTTCTTT

J: TRBJ2-7
D: -
V: TRBV6-1
size: -
CDR3: CASAEWQGGSYEQYF
DNA: TGTGCCAGCGCGGAGTGGCAGGGGGGATCCTACGAGCAGTACTTC

J: TRBJ2-5
D: -
V: TRBV5-1
size: once
CDR3: CAISLTGHHQETQYF
DNA: TGCGCCATCAGCTTGACAGGACACCACCAAGAGACCCAGTACTTC

J: TRBJ2-2
D: TRBD2
V: TRBV27
size: many
CDR3: CASSFRGTSGNTGELFF
DNA: TGTGCCAGCAGTTTTCGGGGGACTAGCGGGAACACCGGGGAGCTGTTTTTT

J: TRBJ1-1
D: -
V: TRBV5-4
size: many
CDR3: CASSLDSALEAFF
DNA: TGTGCCAGCAGCTTGGATTCGGCGCTAGAAGCTTTCTTT

J: TRBJ1-2
D: TRBD1
V: TRBV6-5
size: many
CDR3: CASSYSGTGMSGYTF
DNA: TGTGCCAGCAGTTACTCGGGGACAGGGATGAGCGGCTACACCTTC

J: TRBJ1-5
D: -
V: TRBV12-3/TRBV12-4
size: many
CDR3: CASSFAPRDQPQHF
DNA: TGTGCCAGCAGTTTTGCCCCGAGGGATCAGCCCCAGCATTTT

J: TRBJ1-5
D: -
V: TRBV6-2/TRBV6-3
size: -
CDR3: CASTFGLGQPQHF
DNA: TGTGCCAGCACCTTCGGGTTAGGTCAGCCCCAGCATTTT

J: TRBJ2-7
D: -
V: TRBV7-2
size: many
CDR3: CASSLSGGIAAYEQYF
DNA: TGTGCCAGCAGCTTGAGCGGCGGGATTGCGGCCTACGAGCAGTACTTC

J: TRBJ1-3
D: -
V: TRBV30
size: few
CDR3: CAWSWARGNTIYF
DNA: TGTGCCTGGAGTTGGGCCAGGGGAAACACCATATATTTT

J: TRBJ1-1
D: -
V: TRBV30
size: -
CDR3: CAWSEVFEAFF
DNA: TGTGCCTGGAGTGAGGTGTTTGAAGCTTTCTTT

J: TRBJ2-7
D: -
V: TRBV29-1
size: once
CDR3: CSVEGVAETYDQYF
DNA: TGCAGCGTTGAAGGTGTGGCAGAGACCTACGATCAGTACTTC

J: TRBJ1-2
D: -
V: TRBV12-3/TRBV12-4
size: many
CDR3: CASSPSYGYTF
DNA: TGTGCCAGCAGCCCTTCCTATGGCTACACCTTC

J: TRBJ2-5
D: -
V: TRBV12-3/TRBV12-4
size: many
CDR3: CASSLQGGKETQYF
DNA: TGTGCCAGCAGTTTACAGGGGGGGAAAGAGACCCAGTACTTC

J: TRBJ2-5
D: -
V: TRBV25-1
size: many
CDR3: CASSEWDPQETQYF
DNA: TGTGCCAGCAGTGAGTGGGACCCCCAAGAGACCCAGTACTTC

J: TRBJ2-7
D: -
V: TRBV20-1
size: many
CDR3: CSAPTQGEQYF
DNA: TGCAGTGCTCCGACTCAGGGGGAGCAGTACTTC

J: TRBJ1-1
D: -
V: TRBV28
size: few
CDR3: CASSPPTPMNTEAFF
DNA: TGTGCCAGCAGTCCCCCGACCCCCATGAACACTGAAGCTTTCTTT

J: TRBJ1-6
D: -
V: TRBV5-6
size: -
CDR3: CASSRSPYDSPLHF
DNA: TGTGCCAGCAGTCGGTCCCCCTATGATTCACCCCTCCACTTT

J: TRBJ2-5
D: -
V: TRBV6-5
size: many
CDR3: CASSYGAVGVQETQYF
DNA: TGTGCCAGCAGTTACGGGGCGGTCGGGGTCCAAGAGACCCAGTACTTC

J: TRBJ1-3
D: -
V: TRBV7-9
size: many
CDR3: CASQSGSGNTIYF
DNA: TGTGCCAGCCAATCCGGCTCTGGAAACACCATATATTTT

J: TRBJ1-2
D: -
V: TRBV6-1
size: -
CDR3: CASSEMGGYYGYTF
DNA: TGTGCCAGCAGTGAAATGGGCGGTTACTATGGCTACACCTTC

J: TRBJ2-7
D: TRBD2
V: TRBV9
size: many
CDR3: CASSEGGNRYYEQYF
DNA: TGTGCCAGCAGCGAGGGAGGGAACCGGTACTACGAGCAGTACTTC